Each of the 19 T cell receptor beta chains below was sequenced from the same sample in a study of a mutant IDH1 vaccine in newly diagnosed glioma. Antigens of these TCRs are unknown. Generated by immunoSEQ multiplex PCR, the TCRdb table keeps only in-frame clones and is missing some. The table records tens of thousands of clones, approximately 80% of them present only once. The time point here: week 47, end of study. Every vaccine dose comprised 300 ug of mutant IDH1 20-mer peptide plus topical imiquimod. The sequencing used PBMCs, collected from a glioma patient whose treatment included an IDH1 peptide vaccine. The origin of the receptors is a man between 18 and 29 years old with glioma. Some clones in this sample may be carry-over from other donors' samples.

CDR3 sequence reads: CASSQEARDRGYTF. Here the CDR3 DNA reads TGCGCCAGCAGCCAAGAGGCCAGGGACCGTGGCTACACCTTC. The V and J genes are TRBV4-3 and TRBJ1-2; D is perhaps TRBD1 (5 bases). CDR3 length: 14 amino acids. Germline V gene data show CDR1 as LGHNA and CDR2 as YSLEER. Trimming removed 0 bases from V and 7 bases from J, with 12 bases in between.

This CDR3 reads CASSGGDTQYF. The CDR3 DNA reads TGTGCCAGCAGCGGAGGGGATACGCAGTATTTT. V and J are TRBV9 and TRBJ2-3, with D perhaps matching TRBD2 (5 bases). The germline gives CDR1 SGDLS, CDR2 YYNGEE. V was trimmed by 3 bases and J by 6 bases, leaving 5 bases between them. The CDR3 runs to 11 residues.

In nucleotides, the CDR3 is TGTGCTAGTGGTTTGGTACCTTCAGCAACATTCACCATATATTTT. Translating gives CASGLVPSATFTIYF. The gene calls are TRBV12-5 and TRBJ1-3, with D uncertain. V lost 0 bases and J 9 bases, leaving 15 bases between the germline ends. The CDR3 covers 15 residues. Germline CDR1 is LGHNT and CDR2 is FRNRAP.

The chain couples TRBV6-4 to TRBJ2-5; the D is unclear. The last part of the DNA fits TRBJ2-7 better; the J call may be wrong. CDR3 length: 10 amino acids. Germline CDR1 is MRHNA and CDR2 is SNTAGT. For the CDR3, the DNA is TGTGCCAGCAGTGATGACGAGCAGTACTTC. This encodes CASSDDEQYF.

The CDR3 reads CASSMGSNTEAFF. The CDR3 DNA sequence: TGTGCCAGTAGTATGGGGAGTAACACTGAAGCTTTCTTT. This chain links TRBV19 with TRBJ1-1; D is undetermined. CDR1 is LNHDA, CDR2 SQIVND, per germline (reference sequence). The CDR3 is made up of 13 amino acids. The V and J ends lost 3 bases and 2 bases respectively, with 7 bases between them.

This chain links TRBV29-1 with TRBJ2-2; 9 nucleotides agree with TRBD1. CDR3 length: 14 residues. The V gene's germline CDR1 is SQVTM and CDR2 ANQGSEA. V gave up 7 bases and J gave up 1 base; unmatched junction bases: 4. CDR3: CSAKGQGNTGELFF. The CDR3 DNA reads TGCAGCGCTAAGGGACAGGGGAACACCGGGGAGCTGTTTTTT.

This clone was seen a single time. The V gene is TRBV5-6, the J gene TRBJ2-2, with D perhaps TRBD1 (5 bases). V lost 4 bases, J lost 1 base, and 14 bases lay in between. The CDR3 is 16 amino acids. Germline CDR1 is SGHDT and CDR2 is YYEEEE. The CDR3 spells CASSVAQGKNTGELFF. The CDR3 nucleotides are TGTGCCAGCAGCGTTGCGCAGGGCAAGAACACCGGGGAGCTGTTTTTT.

CDR3 protein: CASSFGDKNEKLFF. The CDR3 coding sequence is TGCGCCAGCAGCTTCGGGGACAAAAATGAAAAACTGTTTTTT. The chain employs TRBV5-1 and TRBJ1-4, with D maybe TRBD1 (6 bases). Germline V lookup: CDR1 SGHRS, CDR2 YFSETQ. V lost 2 bases and J lost 5, with 10 bases in between. CDR3 size: 14 residues.

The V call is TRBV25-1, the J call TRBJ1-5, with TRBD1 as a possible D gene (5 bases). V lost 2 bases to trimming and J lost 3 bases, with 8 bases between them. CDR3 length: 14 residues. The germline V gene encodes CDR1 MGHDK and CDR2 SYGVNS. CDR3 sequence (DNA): TGTGCCAGCAGTGAAGGGGGAGTCAATCAGCCCCAGCATTTT. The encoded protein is CASSEGGVNQPQHF.

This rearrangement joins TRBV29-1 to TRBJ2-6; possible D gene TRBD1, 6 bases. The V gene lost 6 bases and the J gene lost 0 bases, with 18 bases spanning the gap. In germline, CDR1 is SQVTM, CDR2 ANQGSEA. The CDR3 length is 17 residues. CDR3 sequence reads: CSVASGQPRSGANVLTF. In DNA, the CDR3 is TGCAGCGTAGCAAGCGGACAGCCCCGCTCTGGGGCCAACGTCCTGACTTTC.

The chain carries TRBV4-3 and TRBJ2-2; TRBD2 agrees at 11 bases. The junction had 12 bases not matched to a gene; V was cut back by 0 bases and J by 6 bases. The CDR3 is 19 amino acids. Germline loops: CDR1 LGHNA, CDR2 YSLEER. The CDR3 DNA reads TGCGCCAGCAGCCAAGATTTCCTAGCGGGAGGTTGGGAGCCCGGGGAGCTGTTTTTT. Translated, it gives CASSQDFLAGGWEPGELFF.

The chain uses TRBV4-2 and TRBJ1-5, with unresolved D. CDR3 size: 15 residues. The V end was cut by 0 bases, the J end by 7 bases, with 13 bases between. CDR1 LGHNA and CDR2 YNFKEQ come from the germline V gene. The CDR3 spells CASSQDHLPGQPQHF. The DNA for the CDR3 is TGTGCCAGCAGCCAAGATCATCTCCCGGGCCAGCCCCAGCATTTT.

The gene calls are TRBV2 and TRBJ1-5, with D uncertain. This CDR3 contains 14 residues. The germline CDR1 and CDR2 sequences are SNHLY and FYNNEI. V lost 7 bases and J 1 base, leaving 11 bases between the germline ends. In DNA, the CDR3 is TGTGCCAGCACTCAGGACGGAAGCAATCAGCCCCAGCATTTT. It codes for CASTQDGSNQPQHF. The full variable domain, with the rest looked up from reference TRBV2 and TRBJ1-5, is EPEVTQTPSHQVTQMGQEVILRCVPISNHLYFYWYRQILGQKVEFLVSFYNNEISEKSEIFDDQFSVERPDGSNFTLKIRSTKLEDSAMYFCASTQDGSNQPQHFGDGTRLSIL.

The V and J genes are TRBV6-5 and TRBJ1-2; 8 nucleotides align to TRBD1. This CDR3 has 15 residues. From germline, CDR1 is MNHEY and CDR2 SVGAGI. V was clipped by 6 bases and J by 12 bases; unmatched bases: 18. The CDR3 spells CASRRRNRDRMRNTF. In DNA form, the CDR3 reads TGTGCCAGCAGGAGACGAAACCGGGACAGGATGAGGAACACCTTC.

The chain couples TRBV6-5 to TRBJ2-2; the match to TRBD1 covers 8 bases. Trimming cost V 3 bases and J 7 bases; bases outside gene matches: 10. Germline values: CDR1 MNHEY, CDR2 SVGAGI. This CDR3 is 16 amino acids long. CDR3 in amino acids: CASSYRQGALIGELFF. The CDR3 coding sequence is TGTGCCAGCAGTTATAGGCAGGGGGCATTGATCGGGGAGCTGTTTTTT.

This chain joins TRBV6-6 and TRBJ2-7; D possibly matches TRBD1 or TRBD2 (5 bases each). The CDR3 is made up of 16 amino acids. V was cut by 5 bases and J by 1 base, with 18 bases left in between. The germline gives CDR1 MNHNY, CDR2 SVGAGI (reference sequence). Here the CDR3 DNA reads TGTGCCAGCAGTAACCCGGAGGACGGGGCATCCTACGAGCAGTACTTC. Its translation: CASSNPEDGASYEQYF.

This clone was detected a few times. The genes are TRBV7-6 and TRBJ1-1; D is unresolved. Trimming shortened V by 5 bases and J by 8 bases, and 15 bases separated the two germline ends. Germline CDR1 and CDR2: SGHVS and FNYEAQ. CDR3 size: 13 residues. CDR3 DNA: TGTGCCAGCAGCCCCAGTGAAGTAGCCGAAGCTTTCTTT. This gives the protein CASSPSEVAEAFF.

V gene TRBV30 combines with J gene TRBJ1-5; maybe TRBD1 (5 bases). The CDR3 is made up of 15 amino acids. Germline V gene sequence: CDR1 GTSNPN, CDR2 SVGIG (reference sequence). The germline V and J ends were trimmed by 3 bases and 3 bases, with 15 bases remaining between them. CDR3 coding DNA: TGTGCCTGGAGCCCCTCCGGGACCTTCAATCAGCCCCAGCATTTT. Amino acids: CAWSPSGTFNQPQHF. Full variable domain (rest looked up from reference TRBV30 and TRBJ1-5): SQTIHQWPATLVQPVGSPLSLECTVEGTSNPNLYWYRQAAGRGLQLLFYSVGIGQISSEVPQNLSASRPQDRQFILSSKKLLLSDSGFYLCAWSPSGTFNQPQHFGDGTRLSIL.

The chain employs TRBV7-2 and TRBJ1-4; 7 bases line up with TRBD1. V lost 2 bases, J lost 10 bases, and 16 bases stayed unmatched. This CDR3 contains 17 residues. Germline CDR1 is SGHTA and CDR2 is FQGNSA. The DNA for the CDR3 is TGTGCCAGCAGCTTAAGACAGGGAGGACTTGGGTTGGGAAAACTGTTTTTT. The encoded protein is CASSLRQGGLGLGKLFF.